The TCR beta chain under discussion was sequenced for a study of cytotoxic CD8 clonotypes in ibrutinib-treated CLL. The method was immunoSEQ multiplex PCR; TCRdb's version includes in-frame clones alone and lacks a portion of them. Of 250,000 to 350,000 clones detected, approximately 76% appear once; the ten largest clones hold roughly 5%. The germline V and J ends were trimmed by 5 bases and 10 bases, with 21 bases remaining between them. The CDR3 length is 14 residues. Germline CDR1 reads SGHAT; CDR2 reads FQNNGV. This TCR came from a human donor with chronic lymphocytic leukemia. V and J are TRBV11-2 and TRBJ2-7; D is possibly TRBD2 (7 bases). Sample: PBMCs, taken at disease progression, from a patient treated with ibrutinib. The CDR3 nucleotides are TGTGCCAGCAGCCGAACGGGACTTCGCGGGGGCCAGTACTTC. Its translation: CASSRTGLRGGQYF.